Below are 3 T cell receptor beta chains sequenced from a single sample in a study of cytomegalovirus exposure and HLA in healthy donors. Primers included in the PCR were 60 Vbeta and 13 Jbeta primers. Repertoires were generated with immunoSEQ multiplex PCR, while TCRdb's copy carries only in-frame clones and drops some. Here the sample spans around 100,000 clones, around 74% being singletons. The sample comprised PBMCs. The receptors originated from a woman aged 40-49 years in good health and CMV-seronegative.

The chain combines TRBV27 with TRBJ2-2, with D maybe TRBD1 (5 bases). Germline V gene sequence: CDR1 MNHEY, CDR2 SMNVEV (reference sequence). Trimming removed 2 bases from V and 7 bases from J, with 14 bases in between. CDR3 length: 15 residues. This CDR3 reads CASSLGAPDHGELFF. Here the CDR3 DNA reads TGTGCCAGCAGTTTAGGGGCTCCCGACCACGGGGAGCTGTTTTTT.

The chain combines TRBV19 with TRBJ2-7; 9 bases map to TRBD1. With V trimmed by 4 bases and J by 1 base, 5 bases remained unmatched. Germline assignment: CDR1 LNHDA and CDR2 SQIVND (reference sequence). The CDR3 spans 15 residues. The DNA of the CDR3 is TGTGCCAGTAGTACCCGACAGGGGGGTTCCTACGAGCAGTACTTC. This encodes CASSTRQGGSYEQYF.

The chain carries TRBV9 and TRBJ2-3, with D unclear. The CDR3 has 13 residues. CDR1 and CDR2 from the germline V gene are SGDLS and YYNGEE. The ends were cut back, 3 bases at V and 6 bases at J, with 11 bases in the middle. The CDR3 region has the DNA TGTGCCAGCAGCGGCGCTACCGTGGATACGCAGTATTTT. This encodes CASSGATVDTQYF.